This entry lists 24 T cell receptor beta chains sequenced from one sample in a study of OX40 agonist ivuxolimab in advanced cancers. Some clones are missing from TCRdb's copy, which holds only in-frame ones; the method was immunoSEQ multiplex PCR. The sample yields nearly 85,000 clones, roughly 80% seen once. The sample was CD4+ or CD8+ T cells sorted from blood, taken in a trial of the OX40 agonist ivuxolimab. The source is an adult with an advanced solid tumor such as melanoma, head and neck, liver or kidney cancer.

This clone was seen once. The rearrangement uses TRBV7-2 and TRBJ1-2; TRBD1 is a possible D gene (5 bases). This CDR3 has 14 amino acids. Germline assignment: CDR1 SGHTA and CDR2 FQGNSA. V gave up 1 base and J gave up 2 bases, with 8 bases separating them. The CDR3 sequence is CASSLGRENYGYTF. In DNA form, the CDR3 reads TGTGCCAGCAGCTTAGGCAGGGAGAACTATGGCTACACCTTC.

This rearrangement joins TRBV6-5 to TRBJ1-3; D not resolved. There are 15 residues in the CDR3. V lost 5 bases to trimming and J lost 1 base, with 12 bases between them. CDR1 MNHEY and CDR2 SVGAGI come from the germline V gene. The CDR3: CASSPPVVSGNTIYF. The CDR3 bases are TGTGCCAGCAGTCCCCCAGTGGTATCTGGAAACACCATATATTTT.

Here the CDR3 DNA reads TGTGCCAGTAGTATATCAGGGAATCGTCAGCCCCAGCATTTT. Translated: CASSISGNRQPQHF. The chain combines TRBV19 with TRBJ1-5; tentatively, D is TRBD1 (5 bases). CDR1 and CDR2 (germline): LNHDA, SQIVND (reference sequence). V lost 2 bases and J lost 6, with 11 bases in between. The CDR3 runs to 14 residues.

The chain carries TRBV19 and TRBJ1-1; a possible D gene is TRBD1 (5 bases). V was trimmed by 5 bases and J by 3 bases, leaving 10 bases between them. Germline V gene sequence: CDR1 LNHDA, CDR2 SQIVND (reference sequence). The CDR3 is 13 amino acids. CDR3 in amino acids: CASSPQGYTEAFF. CDR3 bases: TGTGCCAGTAGTCCCCAGGGTTACACTGAAGCTTTCTTT.

This chain connects TRBV6-5 to TRBJ2-5, with D possibly being TRBD1 (5 bases). The better agreement between TRBJ2-7 and the DNA end casts doubt on the J call. The germline V gene has CDR1 MNHEY and CDR2 SVGAGI. The CDR3 is 14 amino acids. CDR3 coding DNA: TGTGCCAGCAGTTACTCGGCAGGGCAATACGAGCAGTACTTC. It encodes CASSYSAGQYEQYF.

This clone has more than one count but fewer than ten. The rearrangement links TRBV2 to TRBJ1-2; no definite D call. The germline V and J ends were trimmed by 3 bases and 8 bases, with 10 bases remaining between them. The germline V gene encodes CDR1 SNHLY and CDR2 FYNNEI. This CDR3 is 12 amino acids long. CDR3 sequence: CASSDSGMGYTF. CDR3 DNA: TGTGCCAGCAGTGATTCCGGGATGGGCTACACCTTC.

The chain joins TRBV11-2 to TRBJ2-2; weak D call: TRBD1 (6 bases). V gave up 4 bases and J gave up 7 bases, with 16 bases separating them. In germline, CDR1 is SGHAT, CDR2 FQNNGV. The CDR3 length is 15 residues. CDR3 DNA: TGTGCCAGCAGCTCGGATACAGGGAAGAGCGGGGAGCTGTTTTTT. It specifies CASSSDTGKSGELFF.

This chain links TRBV19 with TRBJ1-1; D gene ambiguous. V was clipped by 5 bases and J by 11 bases, with 15 bases between them. CDR1 LNHDA and CDR2 SQIVND come from the germline V gene (reference sequence). The CDR3 consists of 12 residues. The CDR3 DNA follows: TGTGCCAGTAGTCGAGACCCGGGTTGGGCTTTCTTT. As protein: CASSRDPGWAFF.

On this clone: A junction end diverges from the germline sequence, so it may reflect a read error. The V and J genes are TRBV7-7 and TRBJ2-5; D is unresolved. The germline gives CDR1 SSHAT, CDR2 FNYEAQ (reference sequence). The CDR3 sequence is 14 residues long. As DNA, the CDR3 is TGTGCTAGCAGCCCGAGACATACCCAAGAGACCCAGTACTTC. Translation: CASSPRHTQETQYF. Full variable domain (rest looked up from reference TRBV7-7 and TRBJ2-5): GAGVSQSPRYKVTKRGQDVTLRCDPISSHATLYWYQQALGQGPEFLTYFNYEAQPDKSGLPSDRFSAERPEGSISTLTIQRTEQRDSAMYRCASSPRHTQETQYFGPGTRLLVL.

The chain recombines TRBV5-1 with TRBJ2-1; 7 bases are a match to TRBD1. V shed 2 bases and J 5 bases; nucleotides not matched to a gene: 7. Germline V gene data show CDR1 as SGHRS and CDR2 as YFSETQ. This CDR3 has 15 residues. CDR3 DNA: TGCGCCAGCAGCTTAAGACAGGGACGGAACAATGAGCAGTTCTTC. Translated: CASSLRQGRNNEQFF.

The V call is TRBV6-6, the J call TRBJ2-5; 10 bases agree with TRBD2. The CDR3 is 15 amino acids. V was pared by 5 bases and J by 1 base, with 4 bases of the junction left unmatched. CDR1 MNHNY and CDR2 SVGAGI come from the germline V gene (reference sequence). CDR3 region: CASSTSGEPQETQYF. The CDR3 coding sequence is TGTGCCAGCAGTACTAGCGGGGAGCCCCAAGAGACCCAGTACTTC.

The chain combines TRBV6-5 with TRBJ1-3, with 10 bases aligning to TRBD1. This CDR3 region has 16 residues. V gave up 4 bases and J gave up 4 bases; unmatched junction bases: 7. The germline CDR1 and CDR2 sequences are MNHEY and SVGAGI. The CDR3 loop is CASSFDGQGGGNTIYF. Written as DNA, the CDR3 is TGTGCCAGCAGTTTCGATGGACAGGGGGGAGGAAACACCATATATTTT.

The chain joins TRBV25-1 to TRBJ1-1; D remains ambiguous. The CDR3 has 17 residues. Trimming shortened V by 1 base and J by 0 bases, and 15 bases separated the two germline ends. Per the germline V gene, CDR1 is MGHDK and CDR2 is SYGVNS. The CDR3 coding sequence is TGTGCCAGCAGTGAATTGGAACGGAGCAACATGAACACTGAAGCTTTCTTT. Protein product: CASSELERSNMNTEAFF.

The chain employs TRBV2 and TRBJ1-2; D may be TRBD1 (6 bases). Trimming took 7 bases from V and 4 from J, leaving 16 bases between them. From germline, CDR1 is SNHLY and CDR2 FYNNEI. The CDR3 contains 14 residues. CDR3 loop: CASTSEGESYGYTF. CDR3 nucleotide sequence: TGTGCCAGCACCTCCGAGGGGGAAAGCTATGGCTACACCTTC.

The chain uses TRBV11-1 and TRBJ2-1, with 7 nucleotides matching TRBD1. The CDR3 has 18 amino acids. V was pared by 5 bases and J by 0 bases, with 13 bases of the junction left unmatched. CDR1 and CDR2 from the germline V gene are SGHAT and FQDESV (reference sequence). The CDR3 DNA is TGTGCCAGCAGCCCATCCACAGGGGCGCTGAGCTCCTACAATGAGCAGTTCTTC. This gives the protein CASSPSTGALSSYNEQFF.

The chain has TRBV5-6 and TRBJ2-7; the D gene is possibly TRBD1 (5 bases). This CDR3 contains 14 residues. V gave up 7 bases and J gave up 0 bases, with 14 bases separating them. Germline V gives CDR1 SGHDT, CDR2 YYEEEE. DNA of the CDR3: TGTGCCAGCGGGGCTCTATCCGTCTCCTACGAGCAGTACTTC. This translates into CASGALSVSYEQYF.

The chain combines TRBV7-2 with TRBJ2-1; 12 bases fit TRBD2. Germline V gives CDR1 SGHTA, CDR2 FQGNSA. V was pared by 7 bases and J by 12 bases, with 19 bases of the junction left unmatched. This CDR3 has 17 amino acids. The CDR3 DNA reads TGTGCCAGCACATCCCAAAGAGCTAGCGGGGGGGCCTTGATGCAGTTCTTC. Translated: CASTSQRASGGALMQFF.

The J gene is TRBJ1-1, the V gene TRBV30; no clear D. Germline V CDR1 and CDR2: GTSNPN, SVGIG (reference sequence). V was clipped by 1 base and J by 5 bases, with 5 bases between them. CDR3 length: 11 residues. The CDR3 coding sequence is TGTGCCTGGAGTGAGGTTACTGAAGCTTTCTTT. It codes for CAWSEVTEAFF. The variable domain in full, with the rest retrieved from reference TRBV30 and TRBJ1-1, is SQTIHQWPATLVQPVGSPLSLECTVEGTSNPNLYWYRQAAGRGLQLLFYSVGIGQISSEVPQNLSASRPQDRQFILSSKKLLLSDSGFYLCAWSEVTEAFFGQGTRLTVV.

The chain has TRBV5-6 and TRBJ2-7; D might be TRBD1 (6 bases). V was pared by 3 bases and J by 0 bases, with 16 bases between. The germline V gene has CDR1 SGHDT and CDR2 YYEEEE. The CDR3 contains 16 residues. CDR3 nucleotide sequence: TGTGCCAGCAGCTCTGAAAGGGGGTTCCCCTCCTACGAGCAGTACTTC. This codes for CASSSERGFPSYEQYF. The whole variable domain, remainder taken from reference TRBV5-6 and TRBJ2-7, is DAGVTQSPTHLIKTRGQQVTLRCSPKSGHDTVSWYQQALGQGPQFIFQYYEEEERQRGNFPDRFSGHQFPNYSSELNVNALLLGDSALYLCASSSERGFPSYEQYFGPGTRLTVT.

The genes are TRBV6-6 and TRBJ2-7; 7 nucleotides agree with TRBD1. Trimming took 0 bases from V and 7 from J; bases not matched to a gene: 6. The CDR3 contains 14 residues. CDR1 is MNHNY and CDR2 is SVGAGI in the germline V gene (reference sequence). This CDR3 is CASSYSRAGGEQYF. The CDR3 coding sequence is TGTGCCAGCAGTTACTCTAGGGCAGGGGGAGAGCAGTACTTC.

The rearrangement joins TRBV6-5 to TRBJ1-1; D is undetermined. V gave up 6 bases and J gave up 3 bases, with 11 bases separating them. Germline assignment: CDR1 MNHEY and CDR2 SVGAGI. This CDR3 is built from 13 residues. The CDR3 loop reads CASRSPRDTEAFF. The CDR3 bases are TGTGCCAGCAGATCGCCGAGGGACACTGAAGCTTTCTTT.

The rearrangement links TRBV19 to TRBJ1-6; D may be TRBD1 (6 bases). This CDR3 comprises 16 residues. V dropped 6 bases and J dropped 3 bases, with 15 bases sitting between them. The germline CDR1 and CDR2 sequences are LNHDA and SQIVND (reference sequence). The CDR3 loop reads CASRDVTGIYNSPLHF. For the CDR3, the DNA is TGTGCCAGTAGAGATGTAACAGGGATCTATAATTCACCCCTCCACTTT.

V usage is TRBV10-3 and J usage is TRBJ1-3; possible D gene TRBD1, 5 bases. Germline V gene lookup returns CDR1 ENHRY and CDR2 SYGVKD. V lost 5 bases, J lost 0 bases, and 8 bases lay in between. The CDR3 has 14 residues. DNA for the CDR3: TGTGCCATCAGTAAGGACACCTCTGGAAACACCATATATTTT. Its protein is CAISKDTSGNTIYF.

This clone is a singleton in its sample. V and J are TRBV30 and TRBJ1-2, with 7 bases matching TRBD1. The CDR3 is 14 amino acids. V lost 5 bases to trimming and J lost 6 bases; unmatched junction nucleotides: 12. Germline CDR1 is GTSNPN and CDR2 is SVGIG (reference sequence). The CDR3, as DNA: TGTGCCTGGTCGGTACAGGGGATTGCCCATGGCTACACCTTC. This encodes CAWSVQGIAHGYTF.